The clone carrying this T cell receptor beta chain was seen more than once but under ten times. Antigen: not known. The data were obtained in a study of beta chain features in type 1 diabetes. Study as a whole: Age, gender and cell yields were similar between patients and healthy donors.

Study results and limitations: In the patient group, naive, central memory and Treg TCRB repertoires seemed more alike than in the healthy donor group.

The sequenced template was cDNA made from the entire isolated RNA. Libraries were prepared by immunoSEQ multiplex PCR; TCRdb keeps only in-frame clonotypes and omits some of them. This table has under 90,000 clones, around a third appearing once. The V segment lost 4 bases and the J segment 6 bases; nucleotides outside the gene matches: 10. Germline loops: CDR1 SQVTM, CDR2 ANQGSEA. This CDR3 has 15 residues. Material: stem cell memory CD4+ T cells from blood. The source of this sequence is a woman aged 18-29 years in good health. The chain links TRBV29-1 to TRBJ2-1; TRBD2 agrees at 9 bases. In DNA form, the CDR3 reads TGCAGCGTTGCCAACCCTAGCGGGACGTTCAATGAGCAGTTCTTC. This codes for CSVANPSGTFNEQFF.